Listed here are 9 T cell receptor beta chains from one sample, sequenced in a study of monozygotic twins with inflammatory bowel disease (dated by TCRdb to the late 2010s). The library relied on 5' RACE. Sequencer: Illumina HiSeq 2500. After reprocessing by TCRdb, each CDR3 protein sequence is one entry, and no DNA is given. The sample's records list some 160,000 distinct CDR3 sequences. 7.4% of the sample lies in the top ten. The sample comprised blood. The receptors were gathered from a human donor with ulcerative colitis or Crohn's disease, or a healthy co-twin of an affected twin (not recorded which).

The chain's CDR3 is CASSPDRAGGETQYF. This chain uses TRBV5-1 with TRBJ2-5; as DNA is missing, the TRBD1 call by TCRdb cannot be tested. Germline CDR1 and CDR2: SGHRS and YFSETQ. The CDR3 extends over 15 amino acids.

CDR3 amino acids: CSARDMGLSSSYNEQFF. V and J are TRBV20-1 and TRBJ2-1; TCRdb lists TRBD2, though no DNA is available to test this call. This CDR3 contains 17 residues. Germline CDR1 is DFQATT and CDR2 is SNEGSKA (reference sequence).

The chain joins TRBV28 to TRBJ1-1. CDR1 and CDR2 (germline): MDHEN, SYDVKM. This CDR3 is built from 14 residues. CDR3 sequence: CASSFRSLNTEAFF.

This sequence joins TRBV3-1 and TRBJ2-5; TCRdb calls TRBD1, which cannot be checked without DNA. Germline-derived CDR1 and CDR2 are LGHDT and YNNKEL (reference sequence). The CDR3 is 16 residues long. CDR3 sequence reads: CASSQGILGRKETQYF.

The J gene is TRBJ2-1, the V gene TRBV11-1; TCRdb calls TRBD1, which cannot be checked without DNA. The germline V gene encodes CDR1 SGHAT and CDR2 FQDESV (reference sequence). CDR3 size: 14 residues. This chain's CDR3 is CASLGRGRGNEQFF.

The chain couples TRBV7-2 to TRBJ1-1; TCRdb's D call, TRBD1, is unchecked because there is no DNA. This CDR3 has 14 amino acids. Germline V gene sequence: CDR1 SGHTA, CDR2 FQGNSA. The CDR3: CASSLVGGRTEAFF.

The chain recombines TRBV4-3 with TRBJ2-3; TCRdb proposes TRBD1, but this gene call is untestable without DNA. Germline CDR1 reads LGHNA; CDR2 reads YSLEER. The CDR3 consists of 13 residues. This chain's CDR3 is CASSQDRGDTQYF.

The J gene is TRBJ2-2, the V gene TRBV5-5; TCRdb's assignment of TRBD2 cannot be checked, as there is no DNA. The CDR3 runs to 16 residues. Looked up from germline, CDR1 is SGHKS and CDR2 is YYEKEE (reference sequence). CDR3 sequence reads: CASSYSGRDGSGELFF. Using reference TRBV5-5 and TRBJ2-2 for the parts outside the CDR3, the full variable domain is DAGVTQSPTHLIKTRGQQVTLRCSPISGHKSVSWYQQVLGQGPQFIFQYYEKEERGRGNFPDRFSARQFPNYSSELNVNALLLGDSALYLCASSYSGRDGSGELFFGEGSRLTVL.

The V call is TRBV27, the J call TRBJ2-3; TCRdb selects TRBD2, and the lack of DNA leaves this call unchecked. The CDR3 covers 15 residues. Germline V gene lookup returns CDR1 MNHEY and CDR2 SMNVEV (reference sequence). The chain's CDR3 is CASSLRREYVDTQYF.